This section outlines one T cell receptor beta chain sequence together with its context. Its antigen is not identified. This sample is part of a study of shared clonotypes between healthy human individuals. Findings of the study overall: Naive subsets, compared against memory subsets, generally had larger estimated richness values. With several donors compared, 4% to 5.5% of naive CD4 clonotypes were shared.

Every immunoSEQ plate was one replicate of a subset's evenly spread DNA. The table came from immunoSEQ multiplex PCR; TCRdb's copy has only in-frame clones and leaves some out. This table holds 2 million to 3 million clones, 93% found once. The CDR3 loop spans 13 amino acids. Germline CDR1 SGHRS, CDR2 YFSETQ. V was clipped by 5 bases and J by 6 bases; unmatched bases: 2. The chain carries TRBV5-1 and TRBJ1-4; 9 bases are a match to TRBD1. The sample taken for sequencing was naive CD4+ T cells from PBMCs. Subset defined: CD45RA+ positively selected. The sequence derives from a man aged 18 to 35 in good health. Some clones in this sample may be carry-over from other donors' samples. The CDR3 loop reads CASRRTGDEKLFF. The CDR3 DNA sequence: TGCGCCAGCAGGAGGACAGGGGATGAAAAACTGTTTTTT.